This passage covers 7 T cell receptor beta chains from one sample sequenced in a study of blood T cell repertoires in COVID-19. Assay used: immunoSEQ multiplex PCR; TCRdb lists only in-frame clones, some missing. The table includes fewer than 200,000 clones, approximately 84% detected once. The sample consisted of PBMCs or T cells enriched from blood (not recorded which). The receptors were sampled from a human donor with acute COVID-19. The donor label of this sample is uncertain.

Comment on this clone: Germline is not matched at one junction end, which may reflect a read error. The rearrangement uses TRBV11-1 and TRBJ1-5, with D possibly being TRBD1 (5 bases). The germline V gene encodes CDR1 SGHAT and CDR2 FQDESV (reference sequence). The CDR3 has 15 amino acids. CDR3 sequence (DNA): TGTGCCAGCAGTTTAGGCCAGGGCGGAAATCAGCCCCAGCATTTT. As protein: CASSLGQGGNQPQHF.

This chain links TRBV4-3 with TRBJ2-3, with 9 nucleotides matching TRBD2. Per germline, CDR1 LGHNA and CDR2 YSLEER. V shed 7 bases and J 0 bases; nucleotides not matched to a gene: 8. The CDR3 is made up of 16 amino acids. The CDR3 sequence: CASKRGGGASTDTQYF. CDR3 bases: TGCGCCAGCAAAAGGGGCGGGGGGGCTAGCACAGATACGCAGTATTTT.

This CDR3 reads CASSVLSEFF. CDR3 DNA: TGTGCCAGCAGTGTCTTATCTGAGTTCTTC. The chain joins TRBV2 to TRBJ2-1, with D hard to call. The CDR3 is 10 residues long. CDR1 and CDR2 from the germline V gene are SNHLY and FYNNEI. The germline V and J ends were trimmed by 4 bases and 14 bases, with 9 bases remaining between them.

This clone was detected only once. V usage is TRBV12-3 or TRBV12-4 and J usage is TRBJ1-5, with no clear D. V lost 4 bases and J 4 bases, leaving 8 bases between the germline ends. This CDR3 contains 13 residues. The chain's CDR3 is CASSWEKNQPQHF. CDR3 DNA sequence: TGTGCCAGCAGTTGGGAGAAAAATCAGCCCCAGCATTTT.

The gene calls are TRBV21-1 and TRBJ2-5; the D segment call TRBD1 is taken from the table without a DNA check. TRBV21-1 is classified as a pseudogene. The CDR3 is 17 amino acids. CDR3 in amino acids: CASSQHRTGPILETQYF. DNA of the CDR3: TGTGCCAGCAGCCAACATAGGACAGGGCCAATCCTGGAGACCCAGTACTTC.

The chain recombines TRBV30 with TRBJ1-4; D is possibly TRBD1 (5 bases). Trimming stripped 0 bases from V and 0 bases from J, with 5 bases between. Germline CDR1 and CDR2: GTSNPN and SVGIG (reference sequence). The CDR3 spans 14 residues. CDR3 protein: CAWSVTATNEKLFF. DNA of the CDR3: TGTGCCTGGAGTGTGACAGCAACTAATGAAAAACTGTTTTTT.

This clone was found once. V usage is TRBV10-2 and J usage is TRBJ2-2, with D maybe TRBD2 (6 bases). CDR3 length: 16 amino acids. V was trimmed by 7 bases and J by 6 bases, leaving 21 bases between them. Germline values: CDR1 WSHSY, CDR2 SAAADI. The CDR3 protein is CASTRVGTDKAGELFF. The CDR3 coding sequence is TGCGCCAGCACCCGGGTTGGGACTGATAAAGCCGGGGAGCTGTTTTTT.